A single sample gave rise to the 2 T cell receptor beta chains below, sequenced in a study of CD8 T cells in Susac syndrome. Random-hexamer reverse transcription was applied to about 0.45 to 1 ug RNA. TCRdb reprocessed the immunoSEQ multiplex PCR reads with MiXCR, giving one entry per CDR3 protein. Of approximately 150,000 distinct CDR3 sequences listed, over 85% are singletons. Sequencing was done on a sample of CD4+ T cells from PBMCs. Source of these receptors: a human donor with multiple sclerosis.

J is TRBJ2-2 and V is TRBV27, with D perhaps TRBD2 (6 bases). Germline CDR1 is MNHEY and CDR2 is SMNVEV (reference sequence). This CDR3 has 17 residues. Between the trimmed V and J ends, which lost 4 bases and 6 bases, there was a span of 21 bases. For the CDR3, the DNA is TGTGCCAGCAGTTCAACACCGGGACTGGGGCACTCCGGGGAGCTGTTTTTT. The encoded protein is CASSSTPGLGHSGELFF.

J is TRBJ1-5 and V is TRBV6-1; 9 bases agree with TRBD1. With V trimmed by 5 bases and J by 0 bases, 11 bases remained unmatched. CDR3 length: 18 residues. The germline gives CDR1 MNHNS, CDR2 SASEGT. The CDR3 DNA sequence: TGTGCCAGCAGTCCCTCCGGACAGGGGATGTATAGCAATCAGCCCCAGCATTTT. Translation: CASSPSGQGMYSNQPQHF.